This T cell receptor beta chain emerged from a study of EBV T-cell therapy then PD-1 blockade in nasopharyngeal carcinoma. Of note for this clone: Its antigen is currently unknown.

The method was immunoSEQ multiplex PCR; TCRdb's version includes in-frame clones alone and lacks a portion of them. The repertoire holds approximately 22,000 clones, with around 80% as singletons. Sample time point: 266 days after commencement of treatment, after nivolumab therapy. Treatment given: AdE1-LMPpoly-expanded autologous EBV-specific T-cell therapy followed by anti-PD-1 nivolumab. The V gene lost 2 bases and the J gene lost 0 bases, with 11 bases spanning the gap. The CDR3 runs 16 residues. Germline V gene data show CDR1 as SGHNT and CDR2 as YENEEA. The sequence was obtained from a middle-aged man with nasopharyngeal carcinoma. This chain joins TRBV11-3 and TRBJ1-3, with D perhaps matching TRBD1 (5 bases). The input for sequencing was CD8+ T cells from blood, taken around day 270 from a patient whose treatment included autologous EBV-specific T cells and nivolumab. The CDR3 coding sequence is TGTGCCAGCAGCTTATCCGGGACGCTCTCTGGAAACACCATATATTTT. It yields the protein CASSLSGTLSGNTIYF.